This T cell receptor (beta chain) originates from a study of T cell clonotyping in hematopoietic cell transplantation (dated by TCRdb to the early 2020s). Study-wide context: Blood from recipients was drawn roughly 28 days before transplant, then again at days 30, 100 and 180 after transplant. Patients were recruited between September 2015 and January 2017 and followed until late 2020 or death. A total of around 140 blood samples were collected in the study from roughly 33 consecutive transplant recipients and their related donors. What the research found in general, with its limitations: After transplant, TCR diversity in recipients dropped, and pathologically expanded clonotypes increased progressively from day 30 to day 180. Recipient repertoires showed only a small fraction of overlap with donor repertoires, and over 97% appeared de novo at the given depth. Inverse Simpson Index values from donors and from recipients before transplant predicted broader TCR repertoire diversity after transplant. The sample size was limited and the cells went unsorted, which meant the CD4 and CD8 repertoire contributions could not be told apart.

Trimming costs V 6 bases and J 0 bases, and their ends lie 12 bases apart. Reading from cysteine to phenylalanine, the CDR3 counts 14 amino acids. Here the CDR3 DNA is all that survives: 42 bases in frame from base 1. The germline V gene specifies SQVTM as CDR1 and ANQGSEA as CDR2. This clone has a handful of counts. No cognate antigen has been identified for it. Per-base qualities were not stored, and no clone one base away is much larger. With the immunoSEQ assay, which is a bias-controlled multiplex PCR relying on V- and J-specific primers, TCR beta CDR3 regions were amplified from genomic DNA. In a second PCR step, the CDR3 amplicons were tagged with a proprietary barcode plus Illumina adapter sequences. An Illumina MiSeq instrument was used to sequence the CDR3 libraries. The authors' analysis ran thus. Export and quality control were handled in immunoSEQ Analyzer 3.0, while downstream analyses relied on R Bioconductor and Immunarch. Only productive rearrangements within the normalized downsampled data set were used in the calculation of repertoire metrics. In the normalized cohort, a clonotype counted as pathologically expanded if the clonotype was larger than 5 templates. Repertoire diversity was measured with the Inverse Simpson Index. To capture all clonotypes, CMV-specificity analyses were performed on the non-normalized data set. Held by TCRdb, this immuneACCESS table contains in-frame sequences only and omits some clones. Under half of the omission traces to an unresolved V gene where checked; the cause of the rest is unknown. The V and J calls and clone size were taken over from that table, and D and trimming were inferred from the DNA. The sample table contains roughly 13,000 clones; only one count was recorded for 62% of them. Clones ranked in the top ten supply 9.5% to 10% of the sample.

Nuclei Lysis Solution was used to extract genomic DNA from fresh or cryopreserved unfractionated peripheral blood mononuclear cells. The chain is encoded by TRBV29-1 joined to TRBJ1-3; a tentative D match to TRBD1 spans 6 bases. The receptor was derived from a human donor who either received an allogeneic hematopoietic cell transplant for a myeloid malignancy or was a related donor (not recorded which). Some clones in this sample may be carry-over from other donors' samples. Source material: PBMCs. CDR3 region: CSVVDSLSGNTIYF. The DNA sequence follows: TGCAGCGTAGTGGACAGCCTCTCTGGAAACACCATATATTTT.